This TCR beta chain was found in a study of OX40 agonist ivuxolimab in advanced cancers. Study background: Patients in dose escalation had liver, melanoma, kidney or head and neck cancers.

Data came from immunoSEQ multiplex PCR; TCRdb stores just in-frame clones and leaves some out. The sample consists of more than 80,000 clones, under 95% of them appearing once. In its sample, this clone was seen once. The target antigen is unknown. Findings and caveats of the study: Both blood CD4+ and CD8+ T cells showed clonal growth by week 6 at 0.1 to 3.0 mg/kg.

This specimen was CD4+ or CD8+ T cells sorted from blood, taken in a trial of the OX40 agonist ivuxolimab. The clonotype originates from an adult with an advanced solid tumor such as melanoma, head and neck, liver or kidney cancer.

CDR3 bases: TGTGCCAGTAGTCCCACTAGCACAGATACGCAGTATTTT. Translated, it gives CASSPTSTDTQYF. The chain couples TRBV19 to TRBJ2-3; D not certain. Germline assignment: CDR1 LNHDA and CDR2 SQIVND (reference sequence). V gave up 5 bases and J gave up 0 bases, with 6 bases separating them. This CDR3 spans 13 amino acids.